These 20 T cell receptor beta chains were all obtained from the same sample, sequenced in a study of shared clonotypes between healthy human individuals. Positive CCR7 selection of CD45RO-negative cells yielded the naive CD8 cells, and terminally differentiated effector memory CD45RA+ cells were excluded. Only in-frame clones appear in the TCRdb table, and some are missing; sequencing was by immunoSEQ multiplex PCR. The sample shows roughly 770,000 clones, roughly 96% of them seen only once. Sequenced: naive CD8+ T cells sorted from blood. All receptors come from a man aged 25 to 40 in good health.

The V call is TRBV9, the J call TRBJ2-1, with 10 bases fitting TRBD2. V lost 3 bases, J lost 9 bases, and 15 bases stayed unmatched. Per the germline V gene, CDR1 is SGDLS and CDR2 is YYNGEE. This CDR3 is built from 17 residues. The CDR3: CASSDNPRASGSGEQFF. The CDR3 nucleotides read TGTGCCAGCAGCGACAACCCGAGGGCTAGCGGGAGCGGTGAGCAGTTCTTC.

The V and J genes are TRBV19 and TRBJ2-1; the match to TRBD2 covers 8 bases. Trimming cost V 6 bases and J 8 bases; bases outside gene matches: 6. Germline-derived CDR1 and CDR2 are LNHDA and SQIVND (reference sequence). This CDR3 has 13 residues. Here the CDR3 reads CASSVTSEYEQFF. In DNA form, the CDR3 reads TGTGCCAGTAGCGTGACTAGCGAATATGAGCAGTTCTTC.

The chain uses TRBV28 and TRBJ2-7, with a tentative D call TRBD2 (6 bases). Trimming cost V 5 bases and J 3 bases, with 20 bases left between them. Germline V gene data show CDR1 as MDHEN and CDR2 as SYDVKM. The CDR3 runs to 16 residues. This CDR3 is CASSPRGPSAYYEQYF. CDR3 DNA sequence: TGTGCCAGCAGTCCCAGAGGTCCTAGCGCCTACTACGAGCAGTACTTC.

V usage is TRBV5-1 and J usage is TRBJ2-3; 8 nucleotides agree with TRBD2. Germline V lookup: CDR1 SGHRS, CDR2 YFSETQ. V dropped 1 base and J dropped 4; count of bases not matched to a gene: 8. The CDR3 has 16 residues. CDR3 loop: CASSLYGRASPDTQYF. The CDR3 DNA is TGCGCCAGCAGCTTGTACGGGAGGGCCTCCCCAGATACGCAGTATTTT.

Notes on this clone: The same CDR3 arises from other DNA sequences in this sample as well. This chain connects TRBV29-1 to TRBJ2-7, with TRBD1 matching over 11 bases. The CDR3 loop spans 12 amino acids. The junction had 3 bases not matched to a gene; V was cut back by 7 bases and J by 4 bases. CDR1 SQVTM and CDR2 ANQGSEA come from the germline V gene. The CDR3 DNA follows: TGCAGCGCGGGACAGGGGGAGTACGAGCAGTACTTC. As protein: CSAGQGEYEQYF.

The chain has TRBV7-9 and TRBJ2-7; D might be TRBD1 or TRBD2, each matching 5 bases. Germline V gene sequence: CDR1 SEHNR, CDR2 FQNEAQ (reference sequence). Deletions cut 7 bases from V and 6 bases from J, with 16 bases between. The CDR3 loop spans 13 amino acids. CDR3 amino acids: CASKPAGAFEQYF. In DNA form, the CDR3 reads TGTGCCAGCAAACCAGCCGGGGCCTTCGAGCAGTACTTC.

This clone was observed once. The V gene is TRBV29-1, the J gene TRBJ2-7; the match to TRBD2 covers 9 bases. This CDR3 contains 17 residues. V shed 4 bases, J shed 0 bases, and the junction held 13 bases outside the gene matches. Germline V lookup: CDR1 SQVTM, CDR2 ANQGSEA. The CDR3 DNA sequence: TGCAGCGTTGGAGGAAGGGGGCTAGCGGGGAGCTCCTACGAGCAGTACTTC. Its translation: CSVGGRGLAGSSYEQYF.

This clone has a single count. The CDR3 DNA reads TGTGCCAGCAGCGCGTCAGAGGGGGACTCGTACGAGCAGTACTTC. It codes for CASSASEGDSYEQYF. The chain links TRBV9 to TRBJ2-7; perhaps D is TRBD1 or TRBD2 (6 bases each). V was pared by 3 bases and J by 4 bases, with 17 bases between. The V gene's germline CDR1 is SGDLS and CDR2 YYNGEE. CDR3 length: 15 residues.

The chain has TRBV10-3 and TRBJ2-7; the match to TRBD2 covers 9 bases. CDR1 ENHRY and CDR2 SYGVKD come from the germline V gene. This CDR3 has 17 residues. Unmatched junction bases numbered 12, after V lost 3 bases and J lost 3 bases. CDR3 in amino acids: CAISEPGGLAGYYEQYF. The CDR3 DNA is TGTGCCATCAGTGAACCCGGAGGGCTAGCGGGGTACTACGAGCAGTACTTC.

The rearrangement joins TRBV7-7 to TRBJ1-3; TRBD1 matches at 7 bases. V was pared by 5 bases and J by 0 bases, with 4 bases of the junction left unmatched. The CDR3 has 15 residues. Germline V lookup: CDR1 SSHAT, CDR2 FNYEAQ (reference sequence). The CDR3 bases are TGTGCCAGCAGCGTCGGGACAGCCTCTGGAAACACCATATATTTT. It translates to CASSVGTASGNTIYF.

The chain couples TRBV11-2 to TRBJ2-1; D is ambiguous. This CDR3 comprises 15 residues. V lost 5 bases and J lost 1, with 12 bases in between. Looked up from germline, CDR1 is SGHAT and CDR2 is FQNNGV. The CDR3 loop reads CASSPPLGSYNEQFF. CDR3 sequence (DNA): TGTGCCAGCAGCCCACCTTTGGGGTCCTACAATGAGCAGTTCTTC.

This chain joins TRBV7-9 and TRBJ2-7; 9 nucleotides agree with TRBD1. Germline V gene data show CDR1 as SEHNR and CDR2 as FQNEAQ (reference sequence). Unmatched junction bases numbered 17, after V lost 5 bases and J lost 0 bases. The CDR3 has 19 amino acids. The CDR3 DNA reads as TGTGCCAGCAGCGATAAGCGGGACAGGGATGGAAAGGGCTCCTACGAGCAGTACTTC. Its translation is CASSDKRDRDGKGSYEQYF.

V and J are TRBV5-1 and TRBJ2-5, with D tentatively TRBD1 (5 bases). The CDR3 spans 15 residues. Germline CDR1 is SGHRS and CDR2 is YFSETQ. V gave up 5 bases and J gave up 2 bases, with 16 bases separating them. CDR3: CASRPEWGGQETQYF. Written as DNA, the CDR3 is TGCGCCAGCAGACCGGAATGGGGCGGTCAAGAGACCCAGTACTTC.

The chain joins TRBV6-5 to TRBJ2-7; 9 positions agree with TRBD2. With V trimmed by 8 bases and J by 2 bases, 4 bases remained unmatched. The germline V gene has CDR1 MNHEY and CDR2 SVGAGI. This CDR3 comprises 13 residues. CDR3 sequence (DNA): TGTGCCAGCTTGGCGGGAGGGACCTACGAGCAGTACTTC. Translated, it gives CASLAGGTYEQYF.

The chain carries TRBV29-1 and TRBJ2-7; D possibly corresponds to TRBD2 (6 bases). Germline CDR1 reads SQVTM; CDR2 reads ANQGSEA. The V end lost 4 bases, the J end lost 2 bases, and 12 bases lay between the germline ends. The CDR3 has 13 residues. The CDR3 nucleotides read TGCAGCGTTGCGGGGACTGTTCCCTACGAGCAGTACTTC. As protein: CSVAGTVPYEQYF.

This sequence joins TRBV5-4 and TRBJ2-1; D possibly corresponds to TRBD2 (6 bases). This CDR3 is built from 15 residues. Trimming took off 5 bases at V and 5 bases at J, with 17 bases between the two ends. In germline, CDR1 is SGHNT, CDR2 YYREEE (reference sequence). The CDR3 region is CASSNSGTLHNEQFF. CDR3 bases: TGTGCCAGCAGTAACTCCGGGACTCTACACAATGAGCAGTTCTTC.

This chain uses TRBV25-1 with TRBJ2-5, with D tentatively TRBD1 (5 bases). Trimming shortened V by 6 bases and J by 9 bases, and 26 bases separated the two germline ends. From germline, CDR1 is MGHDK and CDR2 SYGVNS. The CDR3 loop spans 16 amino acids. The CDR3 region is CASSDQQVRAGRPQYF. CDR3 coding DNA: TGTGCCAGCAGCGACCAACAAGTCAGGGCCGGTCGGCCCCAGTACTTC. Full variable domain (missing parts from reference TRBV25-1 and TRBJ2-5): EADIYQTPRYLVIGTGKKITLECSQTMGHDKMYWYQQDPGMELHLIHYSYGVNSTEKGDLSSESTVSRIRTEHFPLTLESARPSHTSQYLCASSDQQVRAGRPQYFGPGTRLLVL.

V is TRBV7-8 and J is TRBJ2-5; 8 nucleotides agree with TRBD1. The V segment lost 5 bases and the J segment 4 bases; nucleotides outside the gene matches: 9. CDR1 is SGHVS and CDR2 is FQNEAQ in the germline V gene. The CDR3 is 15 residues long. CDR3 DNA sequence: TGTGCCAGCAGCGCCCCGCAAGGGACAGGAGAGACCCAGTACTTC. Protein product: CASSAPQGTGETQYF.

The chain is built from TRBV7-2 and TRBJ2-1; TRBD1 is a possible D gene (5 bases). The CDR3 spans 16 residues. Trimming pared 1 base from V and 5 bases from J, leaving 15 bases between. Germline assignment: CDR1 SGHTA and CDR2 FQGNSA. CDR3 loop: CASSLVARAEDNEQFF. The CDR3 DNA reads as TGTGCCAGCAGCTTAGTGGCCAGGGCTGAAGACAATGAGCAGTTCTTC.

V and J are TRBV4-1 and TRBJ2-1, with TRBD1 identical over 11 bases. V lost 2 bases, J lost 7 bases, and 7 bases stayed unmatched. Germline CDR1 reads MGHRA; CDR2 reads YSYEKL. CDR3 length: 16 amino acids. CDR3 amino acids: CASSQHRDRGRNEQFF. CDR3 nucleotides: TGCGCCAGCAGCCAACACCGGGACAGGGGGAGGAATGAGCAGTTCTTC.